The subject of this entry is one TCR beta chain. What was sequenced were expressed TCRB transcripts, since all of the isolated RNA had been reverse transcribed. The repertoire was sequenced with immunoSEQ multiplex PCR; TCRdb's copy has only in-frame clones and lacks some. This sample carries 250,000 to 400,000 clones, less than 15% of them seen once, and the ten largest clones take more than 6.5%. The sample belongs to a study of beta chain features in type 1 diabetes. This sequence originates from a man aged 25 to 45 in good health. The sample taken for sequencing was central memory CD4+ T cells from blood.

The CDR3 protein is CASTRGQGDYGYTF. In nucleotides, the CDR3 is TGTGCCAGCACAAGGGGACAGGGTGACTATGGCTACACCTTC. The chain has TRBV2 and TRBJ1-2; 9 bases match TRBD1. Trimming removed 7 bases from V and 3 bases from J; junction bases left unmatched: 6. This CDR3 has 14 amino acids. Looked up from germline, CDR1 is SNHLY and CDR2 is FYNNEI. Supplemented by reference TRBV2 and TRBJ1-2, the full variable domain reads EPEVTQTPSHQVTQMGQEVILRCVPISNHLYFYWYRQILGQKVEFLVSFYNNEISEKSEIFDDQFSVERPDGSNFTLKIRSTKLEDSAMYFCASTRGQGDYGYTFGSGTRLTVV.